This T cell receptor beta chain is drawn from a study of T cells in women clearing cervical HPV infection. Study context: Controls were women whose single incident HPV16 infection cleared within 12 months without precancer or cancer.

The ends lost 5 bases at V and 2 bases at J; junction bases unmatched: 7. CDR1 and CDR2 (germline): LNHDA, SQIVND (reference sequence). CDR3 size: 15 residues. TCR beta CDR3 amplified by multiplex PCR from approximately 1,300 ng genomic DNA. The protocol was immunoSEQ multiplex PCR, while the TCRdb copy is restricted to in-frame clones and leaves out a portion. The table gives about 30,000 clones; the top ten clones make up roughly 3.6% of it. Worth noting for this clone: With the read ending 3 residues before the CDR3 end, the germline J gene is used to fill in that end.

The sample taken for sequencing was blood buffy coat. This TCR was sampled from a woman aged 18 to 75 with a cervical HPV16 infection that either progressed to CIN3+ or cleared (not recorded which). This rearrangement joins TRBV19 to TRBJ1-2, with TRBD1 matching 8 bases. CDR3 DNA (partial): TGTGCCAGTAGTGCACCGGGACAGGCAAACTATGGC. It is translated as CASSAPGQANYG. The full CDR3 reads CASSAPGQANYGYTF.